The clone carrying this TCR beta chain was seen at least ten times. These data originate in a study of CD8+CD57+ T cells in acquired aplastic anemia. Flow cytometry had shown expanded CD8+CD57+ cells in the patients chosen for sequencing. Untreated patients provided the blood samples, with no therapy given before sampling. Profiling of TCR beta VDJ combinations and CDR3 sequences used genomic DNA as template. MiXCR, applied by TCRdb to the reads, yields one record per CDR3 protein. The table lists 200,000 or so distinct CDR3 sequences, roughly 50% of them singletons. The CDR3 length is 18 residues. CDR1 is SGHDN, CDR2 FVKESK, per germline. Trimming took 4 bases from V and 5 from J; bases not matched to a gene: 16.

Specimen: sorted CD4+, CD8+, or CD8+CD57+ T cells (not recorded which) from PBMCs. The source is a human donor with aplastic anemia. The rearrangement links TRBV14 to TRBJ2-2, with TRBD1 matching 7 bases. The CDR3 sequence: CASSRQKGSGQWTGELFF. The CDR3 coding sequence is TGTGCCAGCAGCCGGCAAAAAGGGTCGGGACAGTGGACCGGGGAGCTGTTTTTT.